The entry below describes one T cell receptor (beta chain). CDR3 length: 14 amino acids. Germline assignment: CDR1 SGHTA and CDR2 FQGNSA. Making the TCR beta libraries relied on UMI-labeled 5' RACE. TCRdb reanalyzed the 5' RACE reads and collapses them to one entry per CDR3 protein, without DNA. The table lists 4,500 to 6,500 distinct CDR3 sequences, with 35% to 40% in the top ten. These data are taken from a study of human CD8 memory T cell subsets. Sequenced: CD8+ T cells from PBMCs. This TCR came from a human donor in good health. The chain recombines TRBV7-2 with TRBJ2-7; the D call from TCRdb, TRBD2, cannot be confirmed without DNA. CDR3 amino acids: CASSSTGGVGEQYF.